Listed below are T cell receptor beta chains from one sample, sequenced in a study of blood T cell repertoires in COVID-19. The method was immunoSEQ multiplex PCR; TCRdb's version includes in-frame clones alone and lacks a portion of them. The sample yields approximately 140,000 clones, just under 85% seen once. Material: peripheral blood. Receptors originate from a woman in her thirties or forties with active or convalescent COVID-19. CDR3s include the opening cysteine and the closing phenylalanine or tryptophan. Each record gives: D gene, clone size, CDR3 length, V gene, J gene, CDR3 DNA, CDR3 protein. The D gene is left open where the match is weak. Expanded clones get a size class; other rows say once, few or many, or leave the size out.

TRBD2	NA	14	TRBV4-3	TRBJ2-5	TGCGCCAGCAGCCGAGAGACTAGCCGACAGACCCAGTACTTC	CASSRETSRQTQYF
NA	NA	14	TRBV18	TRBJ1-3	TGTGCCAGCTCACCCAGCGTCTCTGGAAACACCATATATTTT	CASSPSVSGNTIYF
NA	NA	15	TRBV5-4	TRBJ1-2	TGTGCCAGCAGCCCCCCAAACACAGGGAACTATGGCTACACCTTC	CASSPPNTGNYGYTF
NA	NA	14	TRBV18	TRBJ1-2	TGTGCCAGCTCACCTAACAGGGAGGGCTATGGCTACACCTTC	CASSPNREGYGYTF
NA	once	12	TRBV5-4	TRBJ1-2	TGTGCCAGCTGGGGGGGAACCTATGGCTACACCTTC	CASWGGTYGYTF
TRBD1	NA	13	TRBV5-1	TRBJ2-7	TGCGCCAGCAGCACGTTTACAGGGGTCGAGCAGTACTTC	CASSTFTGVEQYF
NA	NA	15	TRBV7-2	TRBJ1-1	TGTGCCAGCAGCTTAGAGGTGGGGAGGGACACTGAAGCTTTCTTT	CASSLEVGRDTEAFF
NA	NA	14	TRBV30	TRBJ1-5	TGTGCCTGGAGTGTTAGGGGGGGGCTTCAGCCCCAGCATTTT	CAWSVRGGLQPQHF
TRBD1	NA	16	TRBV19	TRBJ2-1	TGTGCCAGTAGTACCACCGGGACAGGGGTATGGAATGAGCAGTTCTTC	CASSTTGTGVWNEQFF
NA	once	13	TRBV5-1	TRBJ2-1	TGCGCCAGCAGCAGCGACTCCTACAATGAGCAGTTCTTC	CASSSDSYNEQFF
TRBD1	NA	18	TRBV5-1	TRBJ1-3	TGCGCCAGCAGCTTGGGCGCCCGGGACAGGAGCTCTGGAAACACCATATATTTT	CASSLGARDRSSGNTIYF
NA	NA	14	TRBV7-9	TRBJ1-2	TGTGCCAGCAGCCCCGACGGAGGTAGCTATGGCTACACCTTC	CASSPDGGSYGYTF
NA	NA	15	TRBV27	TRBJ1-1	TGTGCCAGCAACCACAGGGTGGGGTTCGACACTGAAGCTTTCTTT	CASNHRVGFDTEAFF
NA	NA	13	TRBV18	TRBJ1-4	TGTGCCAGCTCACCTCGTTCTAATGAAAAACTGTTTTTT	CASSPRSNEKLFF
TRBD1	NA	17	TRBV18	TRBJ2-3	TGTGCCAGCTCCCCTACCGACAGGGGGTGGGGCACAGATACGCAGTATTTT	CASSPTDRGWGTDTQYF
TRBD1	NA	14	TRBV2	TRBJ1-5	TGTGCCAGCAGGGAGGACAGGGGGCGCCAGCCCCAGCATTTT	CASREDRGRQPQHF
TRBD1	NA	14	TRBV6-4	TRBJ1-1	TGTGCCAGCAGTGACTCCCCAGGGGGAACTGAAGCTTTCTTT	CASSDSPGGTEAFF
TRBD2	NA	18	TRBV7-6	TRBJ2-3	TGTGCCAGCAGCTTGCTGTCCGGGACTAGCGGGAGAACAGATACGCAGTATTTT	CASSLLSGTSGRTDTQYF
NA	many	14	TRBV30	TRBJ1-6	TGTGCCTGGAGTGTTCTAGGGGTCAATTCACCCCTCCACTTT	CAWSVLGVNSPLHF
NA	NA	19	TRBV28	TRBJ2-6	TGTGCCAGCAGTTTATCTCCCGGGAATGACCCCTCTGGGGCCAACGTCCTGACTTTC	CASSLSPGNDPSGANVLTF
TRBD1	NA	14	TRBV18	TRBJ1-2	TGTGCCAGCTCAGGGGACAGCGGCTCCTATGGCTACACCTTC	CASSGDSGSYGYTF
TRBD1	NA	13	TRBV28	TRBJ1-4	TGTGCCAGCATGGGGACAGAACATGAAAAACTGTTTTTT	CASMGTEHEKLFF
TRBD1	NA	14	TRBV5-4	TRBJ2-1	TGTGCCCCCCCTGGTAGGGGGCCCTTCAATGAGCAGTTCTTC	CAPPGRGPFNEQFF
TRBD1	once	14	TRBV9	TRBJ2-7	TGTGCCAGCAGCGACCGGGACAGCTCCTACGAGCAGTACTTC	CASSDRDSSYEQYF
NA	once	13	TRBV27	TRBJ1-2	TGTGCCAGCAGTTTAGGGACACTCTATGGCTACACCTTC	CASSLGTLYGYTF
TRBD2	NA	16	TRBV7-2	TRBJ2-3	TGTGCCAGCAGCTACCGGACTAGCGGGGGTACAGATACGCAGTATTTT	CASSYRTSGGTDTQYF
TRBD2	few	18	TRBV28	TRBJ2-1	TGTGCCAGCAGTTTTGTTCCTAGCGGGGGTCTCTCCTACAATGAGCAGTTCTTC	CASSFVPSGGLSYNEQFF
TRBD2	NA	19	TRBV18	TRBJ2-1	TGTGCCAGCTCATTGGGACTAGCGGGAGGGCCACGGTCCTACAATGAGCAGTTCTTC	CASSLGLAGGPRSYNEQFF
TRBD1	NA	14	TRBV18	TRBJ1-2	TGTGCCAGCTCACCGGGACAGGCTTTCGATGGCTACACCTTC	CASSPGQAFDGYTF
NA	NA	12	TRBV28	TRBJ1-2	TGTGCCAGCACAGCGGAAACTTATGGCTACACCTTC	CASTAETYGYTF
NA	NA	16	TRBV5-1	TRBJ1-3	TGCGCCAGCAGCCTGGGGAACACAGGCTCTGGAAACACCATATATTTT	CASSLGNTGSGNTIYF
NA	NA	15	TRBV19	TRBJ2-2	TGTGCCAGTAGTATGCGTACAGGGATTCCCGGGGAGCTGTTTTTT	CASSMRTGIPGELFF
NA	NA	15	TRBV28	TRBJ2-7	TGTGCCAGCAGTTCCTCAGCGGCACCCAACTACGAGCAGTACTTC	CASSSSAAPNYEQYF
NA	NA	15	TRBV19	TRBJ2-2	TGTGCCAGTAGAGGGGGTAGCGCCGGGACCGGGGAGCTGTTTTTT	CASRGGSAGTGELFF
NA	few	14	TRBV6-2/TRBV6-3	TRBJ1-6	TGTGCCAGCAGTCTAAACGGCTATAATTCACCCCTCCACTTT	CASSLNGYNSPLHF
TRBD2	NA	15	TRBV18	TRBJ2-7	TGTGCCAGCTCCCGGGGACTAGCGACCACCTACGAGCAGTACTTC	CASSRGLATTYEQYF
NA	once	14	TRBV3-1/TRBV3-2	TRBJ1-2	TGTGCCAGCAGCCGGGGACTGGCTAACTATGGCTACACCTTC	CASSRGLANYGYTF
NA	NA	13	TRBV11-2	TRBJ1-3	TGTGCCAGCAGCTTAGGACTTGGAAACACCATATATTTT	CASSLGLGNTIYF
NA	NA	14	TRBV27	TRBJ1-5	TGTGCCAGCAGTTGGGGCTTTAGCAATCAGCCCCAGCATTTT	CASSWGFSNQPQHF
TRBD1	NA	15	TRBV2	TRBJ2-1	TGTGCCAGCAGTGAGGTAGGGACAGGGGACAATGAGCAGTTCTTC	CASSEVGTGDNEQFF
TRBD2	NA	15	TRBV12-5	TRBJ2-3	TGTGCTAGTGGATTGGGACTAGCTGGGACAGATACGCAGTATTTT	CASGLGLAGTDTQYF
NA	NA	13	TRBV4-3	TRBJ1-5	TGCGCCAGCAGCCTCGAAAGGGGTCAGCCCCAGCATTTT	CASSLERGQPQHF
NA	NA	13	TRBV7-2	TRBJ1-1	TGTGCCAGCAGCTTTCAGGCACGAGCTGAAGCTTTCTTT	CASSFQARAEAFF
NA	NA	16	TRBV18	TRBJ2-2	TGTGCCAGCTCACCACCGAACAGGGCGGACACCGGGGAGCTGTTTTTT	CASSPPNRADTGELFF
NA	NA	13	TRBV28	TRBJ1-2	TGTGCCATCCAGGCGTTCCCTAACTATGGCTACACCTTC	CAIQAFPNYGYTF
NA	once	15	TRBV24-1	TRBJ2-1	TGTGCCACCAGTGATCCGGGACACCCTTACAATGAGCAGTTCTTC	CATSDPGHPYNEQFF